These T cell receptor beta chains were read from a single sample in a study of blood T cell repertoires in COVID-19. Some clones are missing from TCRdb's copy, which holds only in-frame ones; the method was immunoSEQ multiplex PCR. The sample contains nearly 300,000 clones, about 91% of which appear only once. The material sequenced was peripheral blood. The source of these receptors is a woman in her thirties who had recovered from COVID-19. Both conserved end residues are part of each CDR3. The order of the fields is V gene, D gene, clone size, J gene, CDR3 DNA, CDR3 protein. The D gene is left open where the match is weak. The listing skips clone size in some rows; elsewhere it reads once, few, many or a size class.

>TRBV21-1|-|-|TRBJ1-5
TGTGCCAGCAGCGCGCGGACGTTGGGAGATCAGCCCCAGCATTTT
CASSARTLGDQPQHF
>TRBV7-8|-|-|TRBJ1-1
TGTGCCAGCAGCTTCCTATCGGAAGCTTTCTTT
CASSFLSEAFF
>TRBV2|-|-|TRBJ2-5
TGTGCCAGCAGTGGGCAGGGTCTAAGGGAGACCCAGTACTTC
CASSGQGLRETQYF
>TRBV7-3|-|-|TRBJ1-1
TGTGCCAGCAGCCCCGGGGGATCGGACACTGAAGCTTTCTTT
CASSPGGSDTEAFF
>TRBV7-9|TRBD2|-|TRBJ2-5
TGTGCCAGCAGCTTGGGACTAGGGAGGGAAGAGACCCAGTACTTC
CASSLGLGREETQYF
>TRBV6-6|TRBD1|-|TRBJ1-5
TGTGCCAGCAGTAATGACAGGGGCCACAATCAGCCCCAGCATTTT
CASSNDRGHNQPQHF
>TRBV30|TRBD1|few|TRBJ1-6
TGTGCCTGGGGCTCCGGGACAGAAAATTCACCCCTCCACTTT
CAWGSGTENSPLHF
>TRBV5-1|-|-|TRBJ1-4
TGCGCCAGCAGCTTGGGCACCACTCCTAATGAAAAACTGTTTTTT
CASSLGTTPNEKLFF
>TRBV7-9|-|-|TRBJ1-2
TGTGCCAGCAGGGCCCTGGGAGTCCAGCCGGGCTACACCTTC
CASRALGVQPGYTF
>TRBV27|TRBD1|once|TRBJ1-1
TGTGCCAGCACCCCACAGGGGTTGGGAAGGGGGGAAGCTTTCTTT
CASTPQGLGRGEAFF
>TRBV5-1|-|-|TRBJ1-1
TGCGCCAGCAGTTCAGGGGTGAACACTGAAGCTTTCTTT
CASSSGVNTEAFF
>TRBV20-1|-|-|TRBJ2-3
TGCAGTGCCCCTAGCACAGATACGCAGTATTTT
CSAPSTDTQYF
>TRBV5-1|TRBD2|once|TRBJ2-1
TGCGCCAGCAGCTTTTTAGCGGGGGCCTTCAATGAGCAGTTCTTC
CASSFLAGAFNEQFF
>TRBV11-2|-|-|TRBJ2-7
TGTGCCACCCGGGTGGGTCAGGGGGGCTCCTACGAGCAGTACTTC
CATRVGQGGSYEQYF
>TRBV7-7|-|few|TRBJ2-5
TGTGCCAGCAGCTTAGGAGCGGCAGCCCAAGAGACCCAGTACTTC
CASSLGAAAQETQYF
>TRBV19|-|-|TRBJ1-3
TGTGCCAGTAGTTCTTGGGACACCTCTGGAAACACCATATATTTT
CASSSWDTSGNTIYF
>TRBV18|TRBD1|-|TRBJ1-1
TGTGCCAGCTCACCACCGGGCAGGGGGCATCCCGAAGCTTTCTTT
CASSPPGRGHPEAFF
>TRBV9|TRBD1|once|TRBJ2-1
TGTGCCAGCAGCGTAGGACCGACAGGGGTTTACTACAATGAGCAGTTCTTC
CASSVGPTGVYYNEQFF
>TRBV28|-|-|TRBJ2-5
TGTGCCAGCAGCTCCCATGGCGAGACCCAGTACTTC
CASSSHGETQYF
>TRBV7-2|TRBD1|-|TRBJ1-4
TGTGCCAGCAGCCACCCGGGACAGCCCACCGAAAAACTGTTTTTT
CASSHPGQPTEKLFF
>TRBV5-1|-|-|TRBJ2-5
TGCGCCAGCAGCTGGGCATCAGGACAACAAGAGACCCAGTACTTC
CASSWASGQQETQYF
>TRBV5-1|-|-|TRBJ2-5
TGCGCCAGCAGCCCCCAGGGCCAAGAGACCCAGTACTTC
CASSPQGQETQYF
>TRBV24-1|-|-|TRBJ2-3
TGTGCCACCAGGGGGCTGGGGCTTACGCAGTATTTT
CATRGLGLTQYF
>TRBV29-1|-|-|TRBJ1-1
TGCAAGACTGTAAAGAACACTGAAGCTTTCTTT
CKTVKNTEAFF
>TRBV19|TRBD1|-|TRBJ1-3
TGTGCCAGTAGGGAACAGGGGACGTCTGGAAACACCATATATTTT
CASREQGTSGNTIYF
>TRBV28|-|-|TRBJ1-2
TGTGCCAGCAGGTCTGGGGCCCTTGACTATGGCTACACCTTC
CASRSGALDYGYTF